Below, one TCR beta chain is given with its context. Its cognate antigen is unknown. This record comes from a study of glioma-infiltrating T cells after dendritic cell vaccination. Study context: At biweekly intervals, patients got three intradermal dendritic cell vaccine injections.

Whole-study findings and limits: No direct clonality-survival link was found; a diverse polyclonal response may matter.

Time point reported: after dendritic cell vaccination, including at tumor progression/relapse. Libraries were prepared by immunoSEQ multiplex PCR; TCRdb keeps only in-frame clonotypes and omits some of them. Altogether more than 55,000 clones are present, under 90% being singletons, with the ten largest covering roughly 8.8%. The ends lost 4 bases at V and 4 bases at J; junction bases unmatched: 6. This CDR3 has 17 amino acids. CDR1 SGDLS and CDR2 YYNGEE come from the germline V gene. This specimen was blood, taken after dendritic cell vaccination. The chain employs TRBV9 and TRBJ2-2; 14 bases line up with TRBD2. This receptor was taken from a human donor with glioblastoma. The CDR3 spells CASSYGTSGGFTGELFF. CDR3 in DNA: TGTGCCAGCAGCTACGGGACTAGCGGGGGTTTCACCGGGGAGCTGTTTTTT. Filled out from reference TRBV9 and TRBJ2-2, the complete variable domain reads DSGVTQTPKHLITATGQRVTLRCSPRSGDLSVYWYQQSLDQGLQFLIQYYNGEERAKGNILERFSAQQFPDLHSELNLSSLELGDSALYFCASSYGTSGGFTGELFFGEGSRLTVL.